The 21 T cell receptor beta chains below all came from one sample that was sequenced in a study of Ad26.COV2.S vaccination and SARS-CoV-2 variants. The repertoire was sequenced with immunoSEQ multiplex PCR; TCRdb's copy has only in-frame clones and lacks some. The table records hundreds of thousands of clones, 89% of them present only once. Noted treatment: roughly 18 received Ad26.COV2.S at low or high dose, single or two shots; about five received placebo; per-sample allocation not given. After the first vaccine or placebo injection, samples were drawn on day 63. The source was peripheral blood, collected in a trial of Ad26.COV2.S vaccine versus placebo. Source of these receptors: a person between 18 and 60 years old who received the Ad26.COV2.S COVID-19 vaccine or a placebo.

The chain has TRBV4-1 and TRBJ1-2; D is unresolved. V lost 1 base and J lost 4, with 13 bases in between. CDR3 length equals 15 residues. Per the germline V gene, CDR1 is MGHRA and CDR2 is YSYEKL. For the CDR3, the DNA is TGCGCCAGCAGCCAAGGGGTATCCTATTTCTATGGCTACACCTTC. The encoded protein is CASSQGVSYFYGYTF.

The chain couples TRBV2 to TRBJ1-1, with D unclear. Germline CDR1 SNHLY, CDR2 FYNNEI. The CDR3 sequence is 13 residues long. The V and J ends lost 5 bases and 5 bases respectively, with 12 bases between them. The CDR3 bases are TGTGCCAGCAGTCAGAATCGGCTGACTGAAGCTTTCTTT. It codes for CASSQNRLTEAFF.

This chain connects TRBV7-8 to TRBJ2-2; 7 bases agree with TRBD1. CDR3 size: 13 residues. CDR1 is SGHVS, CDR2 FQNEAQ, per germline. Trimming removed 5 bases from V and 5 bases from J; junction bases left unmatched: 2. For the CDR3, the DNA is TGTGCCAGCAGCCAACAGGGGACCGGGGAGCTGTTTTTT. Residues: CASSQQGTGELFF. The full variable domain, completed using reference TRBV7-8 and TRBJ2-2, is GAGVSQSPRYKVAKRGQDVALRCDPISGHVSLFWYQQALGQGPEFLTYFQNEAQLDKSGLPSDRFFAERPEGSVSTLKIQRTQQEDSAVYLCASSQQGTGELFFGEGSRLTVL.

The chain carries TRBV24-1 and TRBJ1-5, with no clear D. The CDR3 spans 14 residues. Germline V gives CDR1 KGHDR, CDR2 SFDVKD. Trimming pared 5 bases from V and 0 bases from J, leaving 7 bases between. The CDR3 DNA is TGTGCCACCAGTGCCGAATATAGCAATCAGCCCCAGCATTTT. Translating it yields CATSAEYSNQPQHF.

This chain links TRBV3-1 (or the pseudogene TRBV3-2) with TRBJ1-1, with 10 bases identical to TRBD1. CDR3 length equals 16 residues. CDR1 and CDR2 (germline): LGHDT, YNNKEL (reference sequence). The J segment lost 10 bases and the V segment lost 2 bases, leaving 13 bases of the junction unmatched. The CDR3 sequence is CASSQLVGQGSKGAFF. CDR3 DNA: TGTGCCAGCAGCCAACTAGTGGGACAGGGGAGTAAAGGAGCTTTCTTT.

The rearrangement links TRBV30 to TRBJ1-6, with D uncertain. CDR3 length: 12 amino acids. Germline loops: CDR1 GTSNPN, CDR2 SVGIG (reference sequence). V gave up 4 bases and J gave up 11 bases, with 12 bases separating them. CDR3 coding DNA: TGTGCCTGGACGGCAGGCGGCCCACCCCTCCACTTT. This codes for CAWTAGGPPLHF. Using reference TRBV30 and TRBJ1-6 for the parts outside the CDR3, the full variable domain is SQTIHQWPATLVQPVGSPLSLECTVEGTSNPNLYWYRQAAGRGLQLLFYSVGIGQISSEVPQNLSASRPQDRQFILSSKKLLLSDSGFYLCAWTAGGPPLHFGNGTRLTVT.

This chain uses TRBV9 with TRBJ1-6; D is uncertain. CDR3 size: 15 residues. Trimming shortened V by 4 bases and J by 5 bases, and 13 bases separated the two germline ends. CDR1 is SGDLS and CDR2 is YYNGEE in the germline V gene. The CDR3 region is CASSQVGGDNSPLHF. The CDR3 DNA sequence: TGTGCCAGCAGCCAAGTGGGTGGGGATAATTCACCCCTCCACTTT. Together with reference TRBV9 and TRBJ1-6, the CDR3 gives the full variable domain: DSGVTQTPKHLITATGQRVTLRCSPRSGDLSVYWYQQSLDQGLQFLIQYYNGEERAKGNILERFSAQQFPDLHSELNLSSLELGDSALYFCASSQVGGDNSPLHFGNGTRLTVT.

The chain carries TRBV6-1 and TRBJ1-5; TRBD1 might be the D (5 bases). The germline V gene encodes CDR1 MNHNS and CDR2 SASEGT. Trimming shortened V by 3 bases and J by 9 bases, and 15 bases separated the two germline ends. The CDR3 contains 14 residues. The CDR3 loop reads CASSDTGLPWPQHF. The CDR3, as DNA: TGTGCCAGCAGTGACACGGGACTCCCTTGGCCCCAGCATTTT.

The chain uses TRBV19 and TRBJ1-5; 7 bases map to TRBD1. The V and J ends lost 6 bases and 3 bases, in that order; junction bases with no gene match: 8. The CDR3 loop spans 15 amino acids. Germline CDR1 and CDR2: LNHDA and SQIVND (reference sequence). The CDR3 DNA sequence: TGTGCCAGTAGCACTAACGACAGGGACAATCAGCCCCAGCATTTT. Its translation is CASSTNDRDNQPQHF. Drawing the rest from reference TRBV19 and TRBJ1-5, the complete variable domain is DGGITQSPKYLFRKEGQNVTLSCEQNLNHDAMYWYRQDPGQGLRLIYYSQIVNDFQKGDIAEGYSVSREKKESFPLTVTSAQKNPTAFYLCASSTNDRDNQPQHFGDGTRLSIL.

This chain joins TRBV4-3 and TRBJ2-3; maybe TRBD1 (6 bases). Germline loops: CDR1 LGHNA, CDR2 YSLEER. CDR3 length: 17 amino acids. V was clipped by 0 bases and J by 4 bases, with 17 bases between them. The CDR3 region has the DNA TGCGCCAGCAGCCAAGAGCTGACAGGTCGTGGGGCAGATACGCAGTATTTT. Translated, it gives CASSQELTGRGADTQYF.

The chain links TRBV27 to TRBJ2-2; D assignment may be TRBD1 or TRBD2 (5 bases each). Germline CDR1 and CDR2: MNHEY and SMNVEV (reference sequence). The CDR3 is made up of 16 amino acids. Trimming shortened V by 5 bases and J by 7 bases, and 20 bases separated the two germline ends. As DNA, the CDR3 is TGTGCCAGCAGTCCTTTGTCGGGTTATGGGGGCGGGGAGCTGTTTTTT. It yields the protein CASSPLSGYGGGELFF.

Concerning this clone: Other DNA sequences within the sample encode an identical CDR3. The CDR3 nucleotides read TGTGCCAGTAGTATTGGGCGGGGGGGTGTTAACACCGGGGAGCTGTTTTTT. It translates to CASSIGRGGVNTGELFF. The chain carries TRBV19 and TRBJ2-2; 9 nucleotides line up with TRBD2. Germline assignment: CDR1 LNHDA and CDR2 SQIVND (reference sequence). This CDR3 comprises 17 residues. The V segment lost 3 bases and the J segment 2 bases; nucleotides outside the gene matches: 7.

As regards this clone: Other nucleotide sequences in the sample specify the same CDR3. The chain recombines TRBV18 with TRBJ1-4; D might be TRBD1 (5 bases). The V and J ends lost 6 bases and 5 bases respectively, with 10 bases between them. The CDR3 is made up of 13 amino acids. The germline CDR1 and CDR2 sequences are KGHSH and LQKENI. The CDR3 reads CASSQGPNEKLFF. CDR3 coding DNA: TGTGCCAGCTCCCAGGGACCGAATGAAAAACTGTTTTTT.

The genes are TRBV7-6 and TRBJ2-7, with D maybe TRBD2 (5 bases). The germline V gene encodes CDR1 SGHVS and CDR2 FNYEAQ. V was pared by 5 bases and J by 4 bases, with 9 bases between. The CDR3 runs to 12 residues. The CDR3 loop is CASSALGYEQYF. The CDR3 DNA reads TGTGCCAGCAGCGCACTAGGATACGAGCAGTACTTC.

The V and J genes are TRBV5-1 and TRBJ2-2; D call uncertain. CDR3 length equals 16 residues. Trimming shortened V by 0 bases and J by 7 bases, and 16 bases separated the two germline ends. Germline values: CDR1 SGHRS, CDR2 YFSETQ. CDR3 bases: TGCGCCAGCAGCTTGGTTGAGAACGGGCGTATCGGGGAGCTGTTTTTT. Its translation: CASSLVENGRIGELFF.

The chain joins TRBV29-1 to TRBJ2-2, with 8 bases lining up with TRBD1. The CDR3 has 14 amino acids. The germline V gene has CDR1 SQVTM and CDR2 ANQGSEA. The V segment lost 3 bases and the J segment 6 bases; nucleotides outside the gene matches: 6. CDR3 coding DNA: TGCAGCGTTGACGGACAGGGCTTGCCCGGGGAGCTGTTTTTT. Residues: CSVDGQGLPGELFF.

The chain carries TRBV11-3 and TRBJ2-2; TRBD2 might be the D (5 bases). The length of the CDR3 is 16 residues. CDR1 is SGHNT, CDR2 YENEEA, per germline. V dropped 5 bases and J dropped 0 bases, with 13 bases sitting between them. The CDR3 nucleotides read TGTGCCAGCAGCCTCGGGGTTACAGCGAACACCGGGGAGCTGTTTTTT. This encodes CASSLGVTANTGELFF.

V usage is TRBV3-1 (or the pseudogene TRBV3-2) and J usage is TRBJ2-5; D uncertain. V was shortened by 1 base and J by 1 base, with 10 bases between the two germline ends. Germline V gives CDR1 LGHDT, CDR2 YNNKEL (reference sequence). The CDR3 runs to 15 residues. DNA for the CDR3: TGTGCCAGCAGCCAAGTGAGGTTGCGCCAAGAGACCCAGTACTTC. It encodes CASSQVRLRQETQYF.

The chain has TRBV30 and TRBJ2-7; D is possibly TRBD1 (6 bases). Trimming pared 0 bases from V and 2 bases from J, leaving 11 bases between. This CDR3 region has 14 residues. The germline CDR1 and CDR2 sequences are GTSNPN and SVGIG (reference sequence). CDR3 loop: CAWSVMGAPYEQYF. The DNA of the CDR3 is TGTGCCTGGAGTGTAATGGGGGCCCCCTACGAGCAGTACTTC.

V gene TRBV19 combines with J gene TRBJ2-4; 9 bases match TRBD1. Per germline, CDR1 LNHDA and CDR2 SQIVND (reference sequence). This CDR3 comprises 14 residues. V lost 8 bases, J lost 1 base, and 3 bases stayed unmatched. As DNA, the CDR3 is TGTGCCAGTGAACAGGGGGCGGCCAAAAACATTCAGTACTTC. Its protein product is CASEQGAAKNIQYF.

The V gene is TRBV7-8, the J gene TRBJ2-3, with 9 bases fitting TRBD2. Germline V gene sequence: CDR1 SGHVS, CDR2 FQNEAQ. The J segment lost 4 bases and the V segment lost 3 bases, leaving 5 bases of the junction unmatched. The CDR3 is 15 amino acids. CDR3: CASSFGGGAPDTQYF. CDR3 bases: TGTGCCAGCAGCTTTGGCGGGGGGGCCCCAGATACGCAGTATTTT.